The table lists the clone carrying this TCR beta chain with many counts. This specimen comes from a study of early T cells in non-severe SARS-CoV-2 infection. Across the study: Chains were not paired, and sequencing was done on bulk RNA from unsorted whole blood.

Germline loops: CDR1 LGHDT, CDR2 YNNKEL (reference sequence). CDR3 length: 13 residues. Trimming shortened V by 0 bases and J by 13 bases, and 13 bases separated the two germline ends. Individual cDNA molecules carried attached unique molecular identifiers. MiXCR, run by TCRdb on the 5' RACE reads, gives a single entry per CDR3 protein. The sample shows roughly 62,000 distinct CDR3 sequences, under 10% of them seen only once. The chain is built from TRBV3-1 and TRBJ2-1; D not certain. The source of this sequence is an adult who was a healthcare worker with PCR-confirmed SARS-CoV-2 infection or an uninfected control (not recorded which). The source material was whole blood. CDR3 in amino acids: CASSQDTKSFQFF. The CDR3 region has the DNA TGTGCCAGCAGCCAAGACACCAAAAGTTTTCAGTTCTTC.